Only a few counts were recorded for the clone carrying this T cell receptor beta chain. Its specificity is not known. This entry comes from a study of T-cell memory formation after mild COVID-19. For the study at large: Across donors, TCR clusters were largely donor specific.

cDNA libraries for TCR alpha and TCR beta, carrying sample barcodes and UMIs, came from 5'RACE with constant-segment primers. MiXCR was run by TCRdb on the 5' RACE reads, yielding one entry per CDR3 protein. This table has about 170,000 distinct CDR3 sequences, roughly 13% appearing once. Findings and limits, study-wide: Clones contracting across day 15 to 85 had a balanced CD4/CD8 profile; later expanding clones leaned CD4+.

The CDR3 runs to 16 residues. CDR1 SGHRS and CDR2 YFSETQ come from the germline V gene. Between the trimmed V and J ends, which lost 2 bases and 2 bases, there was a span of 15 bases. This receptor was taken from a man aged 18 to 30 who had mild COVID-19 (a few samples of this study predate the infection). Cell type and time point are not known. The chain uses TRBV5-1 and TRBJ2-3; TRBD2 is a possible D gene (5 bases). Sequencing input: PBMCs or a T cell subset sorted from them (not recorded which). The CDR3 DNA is TGCGCCAGCAGCTTAGCGGCGGTAGGTGACACAGATACGCAGTATTTT. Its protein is CASSLAAVGDTDTQYF.